These 20 T cell receptor beta chains originate from one sample sequenced in a study of blood T cell repertoires in COVID-19 (dated by TCRdb to the early 2020s). Preparation of the library involved the immunoSEQ multiplex PCR assay. The table comes from immuneACCESS by way of TCRdb, which keeps in-frame sequences with V and J called. Part of the clones is missing from these tables; in studies checked, under half for an unresolved V gene and the rest for unknown reasons. This sample gives 400,000 to 500,000 clones in total; about nine tenths of them show up just once. The ten largest clonotypes hold under 1.5% of the sample. Input material: peripheral blood. These receptors were obtained from a woman aged 25 to 45 with active or convalescent COVID-19.

This clone has just a few counts. The CDR3 nucleotides are TGTGCCAGCAGCTGGACACCGAACACTGAAGCTTTCTTT. This gives the protein CASSWTPNTEAFF. The chain links TRBV7-2 to TRBJ1-1; D might be TRBD1 (5 bases). Germline CDR1 reads SGHTA; CDR2 reads FQGNSA. The CDR3 spans 13 residues. Trimming removed 4 bases at V and 1 base at J, with 7 bases between.

This CDR3 is CATGRRTETQYF. In DNA, the CDR3 is TGTGCCACCGGAAGGAGGACAGAGACCCAGTACTTC. V gene TRBV24-1 combines with J gene TRBJ2-5; possibly TRBD2 for D (5 bases). The germline CDR1 and CDR2 sequences are KGHDR and SFDVKD. V lost 9 bases and J 4 bases, leaving 11 bases between the germline ends. There are 12 residues in the CDR3.

The chain carries TRBV30 and TRBJ1-2; tentatively, D is TRBD1 (5 bases). The V gene's germline CDR1 is GTSNPN and CDR2 SVGIG (reference sequence). V was cut by 3 bases and J by 6 bases, with 8 bases left in between. The CDR3 spans 11 residues. The CDR3 protein is CAWSAGNGYTF. As DNA, the CDR3 is TGTGCCTGGAGCGCAGGGAATGGCTACACCTTC.

CDR3 nucleotide sequence: TGCGCCAGCAGCTTGAGTCTCGGCCCCGGGGAGACTGAAGCTTTCTTT. Encoded protein: CASSLSLGPGETEAFF. J is TRBJ1-1 and V is TRBV5-1; D is ambiguous. Germline CDR1 and CDR2: SGHRS and YFSETQ. The V and J ends lost 1 base and 5 bases respectively, with 18 bases between them. CDR3 size: 16 residues.

The rearrangement joins TRBV2 to TRBJ2-3; 11 bases map to TRBD2. CDR1 is SNHLY, CDR2 FYNNEI, per germline. CDR3 length equals 17 residues. V shed 5 bases and J 3 bases; nucleotides not matched to a gene: 10. CDR3: CASSLFVTSGSTDTQYF. CDR3 in DNA: TGTGCCAGCAGTTTATTTGTCACTAGCGGGAGTACAGATACGCAGTATTTT. The variable domain in full, with the rest retrieved from reference TRBV2 and TRBJ2-3, is EPEVTQTPSHQVTQMGQEVILRCVPISNHLYFYWYRQILGQKVEFLVSFYNNEISEKSEIFDDQFSVERPDGSNFTLKIRSTKLEDSAMYFCASSLFVTSGSTDTQYFGPGTRLTVL.

The V and J genes are TRBV6-1 and TRBJ2-5, with 8 bases fitting TRBD1. The V gene's germline CDR1 is MNHNS and CDR2 SASEGT. Trimming cost V 3 bases and J 4 bases; bases outside gene matches: 10. This CDR3 comprises 16 residues. This chain's CDR3 is CASSEIPGGVRETQYF. The CDR3, as DNA: TGTGCCAGCAGTGAGATCCCAGGGGGCGTGAGAGAGACCCAGTACTTC.

The sample holds one count of this clone. The chain joins TRBV6-5 to TRBJ1-2; no definite D call. Germline lookup yields CDR1 MNHEY and CDR2 SVGAGI. This CDR3 comprises 11 residues. V lost 11 bases and J lost 0, with 7 bases in between. The CDR3 DNA reads as TGTGCCGCCCGAGCTAACTATGGCTACACCTTC. The encoded protein is CAARANYGYTF.

The CDR3: CAWSLTGASTDTQYF. CDR3 in DNA: TGTGCCTGGAGTCTAACAGGTGCTAGCACAGATACGCAGTATTTT. The chain joins TRBV30 to TRBJ2-3; TRBD1 might be the D (5 bases). Germline V lookup: CDR1 GTSNPN, CDR2 SVGIG (reference sequence). This CDR3 spans 15 amino acids. V lost 2 bases and J 0 bases, leaving 12 bases between the germline ends.

The genes are TRBV10-2 and TRBJ2-1, with 10 positions matching TRBD2. CDR1 WSHSY and CDR2 SAAADI come from the germline V gene. V trimming: 2 bases; J trimming: 5 bases; junction bases outside the gene matches: 12. The CDR3 extends over 18 amino acids. The CDR3 here is CASSERSGRALGDNEQFF. CDR3 coding DNA: TGCGCCAGCAGTGAGAGGAGCGGGAGGGCCCTCGGGGACAATGAGCAGTTCTTC.

This chain connects TRBV5-5 to TRBJ1-1, with D possibly TRBD1 on 6 matching bases. The V end was cut by 3 bases, the J end by 6 bases, with 15 bases between. Per germline, CDR1 SGHKS and CDR2 YYEKEE (reference sequence). This CDR3 spans 14 amino acids. The CDR3 nucleotides read TGTGCCAGCAGCTCCGGGACAAGTCTTCCTGAAGCTTTCTTT. Encoded protein: CASSSGTSLPEAFF.

The chain uses TRBV5-1 and TRBJ1-1; D might be TRBD1 (5 bases). Germline V gives CDR1 SGHRS, CDR2 YFSETQ. CDR3 length equals 14 residues. Trimming took off 0 bases at V and 1 base at J, with 7 bases between the two ends. The CDR3 DNA follows: TGCGCCAGCAGCTTGGCGACAGCGAACACTGAAGCTTTCTTT. Translated: CASSLATANTEAFF.

This clone turned up a few times. CDR3 coding DNA: TGTGCCAGCAGCGTAGGACAGGGCTTCTCCTACGAGCAGTACTTC. This translates into CASSVGQGFSYEQYF. The gene calls are TRBV9 and TRBJ2-7; 7 bases fit TRBD1. This CDR3 region has 15 residues. The J segment lost 0 bases and the V segment lost 0 bases, leaving 3 bases of the junction unmatched. Germline CDR1 is SGDLS and CDR2 is YYNGEE.

The rearrangement uses TRBV15 and TRBJ1-2, with TRBD1 matching 7 bases. The trim removed 3 bases at V and 6 bases at J, leaving 7 bases unmatched. Per the germline V gene, CDR1 is LNHNV and CDR2 is YYDKDF (reference sequence). The length of the CDR3 is 14 residues. CDR3 bases: TGTGCCACCAGCAGGACTAAAACAGGGGATGGCTACACCTTC. Its translation: CATSRTKTGDGYTF.

The chain employs TRBV18 and TRBJ1-2, with a tentative D call TRBD1 (6 bases). The V end was cut by 6 bases, the J end by 8 bases, with 16 bases between. Germline V lookup: CDR1 KGHSH, CDR2 LQKENI. The CDR3 has 13 amino acids. CDR3 residues: CASSLNREGGYTF. The DNA of the CDR3 is TGTGCCAGCTCTCTCAACAGGGAAGGGGGCTACACCTTC.

The chain is built from TRBV7-7 and TRBJ2-3; 9 bases fit TRBD2. The germline CDR1 and CDR2 sequences are SSHAT and FNYEAQ (reference sequence). Losses at the gene ends were 5 bases for V and 1 base for J; bases not matched to a gene: 4. This CDR3 comprises 15 residues. This chain's CDR3 is CASSRLAVGTDTQYF. The DNA for the CDR3 is TGTGCCAGCAGCAGACTAGCGGTCGGCACAGATACGCAGTATTTT.

This clone has just one count. The chain has TRBV5-1 and TRBJ2-1, with 10 bases aligning to TRBD2. The CDR3 extends over 15 amino acids. V lost 4 bases and J lost 4; bases outside the gene matches: 5. CDR1 SGHRS and CDR2 YFSETQ come from the germline V gene. For the CDR3, the DNA is TGCGCCAGCAGCGCAACTAGCGGGAATTACAATGAGCAGTTCTTC. This translates into CASSATSGNYNEQFF.

The sample holds one count of this clone. This chain joins TRBV2 and TRBJ2-2; 9 nucleotides match TRBD1. V trimming: 6 bases; J trimming: 6 bases; junction bases outside the gene matches: 5. This CDR3 spans 14 amino acids. Germline CDR1 and CDR2: SNHLY and FYNNEI. DNA of the CDR3: TGTGCCAGCAGGCGAGACAGGGGGGCCGGGGAGCTGTTTTTT. Encoded protein: CASRRDRGAGELFF.

As DNA, the CDR3 is TGTGCCAGCTCACCAAAAGGTAGCGGGGGCCCTCAAGAGACCCAGTACTTC. It encodes CASSPKGSGGPQETQYF. The chain has TRBV18 and TRBJ2-5; 9 bases map to TRBD2. The CDR3 runs to 17 residues. Trimming at V came to 2 bases and at J to 2 bases, leaving 9 bases not matched to a gene. CDR1 and CDR2 (germline): KGHSH, LQKENI. The full variable domain, rest sourced from reference TRBV18 and TRBJ2-5, is NAGVMQNPRHLVRRRGQEARLRCSPMKGHSHVYWYRQLPEEGLKFMVYLQKENIIDESGMPKERFSAEFPKEGPSILRIQQVVRGDSAAYFCASSPKGSGGPQETQYFGPGTRLLVL.

The gene calls are TRBV5-1 and TRBJ2-3; 10 bases are a match to TRBD2. The CDR3 is made up of 16 amino acids. The trim removed 4 bases at V and 0 bases at J, leaving 5 bases unmatched. Germline lookup yields CDR1 SGHRS and CDR2 YFSETQ. The CDR3 loop is CASSIGLADSTDTQYF. DNA for the CDR3: TGCGCCAGCAGCATAGGACTAGCGGATAGCACAGATACGCAGTATTTT.

The genes are TRBV10-3 and TRBJ2-5; no clear D gene. Germline lookup yields CDR1 ENHRY and CDR2 SYGVKD. Trimming took 4 bases from V and 3 from J, leaving 12 bases between them. The CDR3 has 14 amino acids. For the CDR3, the DNA is TGTGCCATCAGTGTTACAGCACACGAAGAGACCCAGTACTTC. It encodes CAISVTAHEETQYF.